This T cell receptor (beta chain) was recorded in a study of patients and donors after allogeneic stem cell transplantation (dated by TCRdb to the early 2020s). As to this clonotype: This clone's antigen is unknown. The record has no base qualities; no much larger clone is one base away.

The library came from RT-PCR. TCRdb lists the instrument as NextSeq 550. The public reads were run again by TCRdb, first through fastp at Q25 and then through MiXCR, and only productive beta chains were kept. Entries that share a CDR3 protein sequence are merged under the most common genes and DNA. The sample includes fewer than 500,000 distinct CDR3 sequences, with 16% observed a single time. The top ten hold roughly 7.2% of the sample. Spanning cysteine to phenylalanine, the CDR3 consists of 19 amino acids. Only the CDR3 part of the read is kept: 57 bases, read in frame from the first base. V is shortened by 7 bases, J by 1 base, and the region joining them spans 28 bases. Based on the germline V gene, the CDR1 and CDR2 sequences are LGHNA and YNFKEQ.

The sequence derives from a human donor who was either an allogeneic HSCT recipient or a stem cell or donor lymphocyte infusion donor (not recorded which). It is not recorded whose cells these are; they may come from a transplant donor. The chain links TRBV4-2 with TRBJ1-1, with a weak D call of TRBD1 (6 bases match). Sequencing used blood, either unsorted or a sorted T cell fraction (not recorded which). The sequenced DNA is TGTGCCAGCACCCGGCTTTGGGGGGGGCTACGTCGGACGAACACTGAAGCTTTCTTT. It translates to CASTRLWGGLRRTNTEAFF.